This T cell receptor (beta chain) was captured in a study of T cells in Graves' hyperthyroidism and ophthalmopathy. Background on the study: Upon initial diagnosis and before any treatment, peripheral blood was collected.

Deletions cut 6 bases from V and 4 bases from J, with 12 bases between. CDR3 length equals 13 residues. A patient was excluded if there was uncontrolled infection, other autoimmune disease, pregnancy or lactation. RNA transcripts served as the template for amplifying TCR beta CDR3 regions. Primed by the HTBI set, a first-round RT-PCR was run on the TCR CDR3. TCRdb passed the multiplex PCR reads through MiXCR, listing each CDR3 protein once. This sample has approximately 690,000 distinct CDR3 sequences; less than 25% occur once, and the top ten carry around a third. The source material was blood. The rearrangement uses TRBV12-3 or TRBV12-4 and TRBJ1-1; D possibly corresponds to TRBD1 (5 bases). This TCR came from a man aged 25 to 45 with Graves' ophthalmopathy. The CDR3 DNA sequence: TGTGCCAGCAGACTGGGTGGGGCCACTGAAGCTTTCTTT. It translates to CASRLGGATEAFF.